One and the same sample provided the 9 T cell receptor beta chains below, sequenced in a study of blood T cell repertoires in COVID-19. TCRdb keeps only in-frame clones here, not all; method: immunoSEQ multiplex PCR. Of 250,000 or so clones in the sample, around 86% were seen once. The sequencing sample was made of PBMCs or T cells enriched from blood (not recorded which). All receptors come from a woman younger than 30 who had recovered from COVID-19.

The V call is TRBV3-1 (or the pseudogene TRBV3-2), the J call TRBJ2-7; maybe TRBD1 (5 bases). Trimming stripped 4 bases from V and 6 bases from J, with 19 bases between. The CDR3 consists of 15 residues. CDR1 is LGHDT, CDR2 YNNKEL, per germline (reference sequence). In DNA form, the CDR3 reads TGTGCCAGCAGCCTAACACGTGGGCAGGGATTCGAGCAGTACTTC. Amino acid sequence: CASSLTRGQGFEQYF.

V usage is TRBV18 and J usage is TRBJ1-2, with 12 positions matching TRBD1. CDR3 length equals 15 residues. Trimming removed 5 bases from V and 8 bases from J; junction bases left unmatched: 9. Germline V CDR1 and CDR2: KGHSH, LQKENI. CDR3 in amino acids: CASSTGDRGRRGYTF. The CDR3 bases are TGTGCCAGCTCAACCGGGGACAGGGGGCGTAGAGGCTACACCTTC.

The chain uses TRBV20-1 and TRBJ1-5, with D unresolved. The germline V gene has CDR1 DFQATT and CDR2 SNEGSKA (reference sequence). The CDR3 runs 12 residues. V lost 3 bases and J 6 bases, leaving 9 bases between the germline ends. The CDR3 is CSASFGVQPQHF. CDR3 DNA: TGCAGTGCTAGTTTCGGGGTTCAGCCCCAGCATTTT.

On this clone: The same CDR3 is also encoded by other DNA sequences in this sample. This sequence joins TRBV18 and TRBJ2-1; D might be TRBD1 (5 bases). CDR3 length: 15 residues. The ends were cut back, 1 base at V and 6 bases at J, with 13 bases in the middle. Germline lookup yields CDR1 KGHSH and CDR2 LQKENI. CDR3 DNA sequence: TGTGCCAGCTCACCACTACCAGGGTCGGGCAATGAGCAGTTCTTC. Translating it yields CASSPLPGSGNEQFF.

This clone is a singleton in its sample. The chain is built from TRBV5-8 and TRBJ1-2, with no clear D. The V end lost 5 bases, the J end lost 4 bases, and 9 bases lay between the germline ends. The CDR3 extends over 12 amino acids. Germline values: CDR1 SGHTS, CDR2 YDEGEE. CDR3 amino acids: CASRGGPYGYTF. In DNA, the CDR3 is TGTGCCAGCAGGGGAGGCCCCTATGGCTACACCTTC.

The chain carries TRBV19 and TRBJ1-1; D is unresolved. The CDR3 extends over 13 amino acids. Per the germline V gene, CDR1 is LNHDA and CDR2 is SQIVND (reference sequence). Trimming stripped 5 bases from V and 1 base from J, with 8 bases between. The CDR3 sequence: CASSVTPNTEAFF. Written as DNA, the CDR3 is TGTGCCAGTAGTGTGACACCGAACACTGAAGCTTTCTTT.

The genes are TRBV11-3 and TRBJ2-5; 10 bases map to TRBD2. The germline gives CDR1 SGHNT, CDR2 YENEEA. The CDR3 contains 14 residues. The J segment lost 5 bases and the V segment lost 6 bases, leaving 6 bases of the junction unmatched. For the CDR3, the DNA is TGTGCCAGCAGTCTACTAGCGGGGTATGAGACCCAGTACTTC. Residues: CASSLLAGYETQYF.

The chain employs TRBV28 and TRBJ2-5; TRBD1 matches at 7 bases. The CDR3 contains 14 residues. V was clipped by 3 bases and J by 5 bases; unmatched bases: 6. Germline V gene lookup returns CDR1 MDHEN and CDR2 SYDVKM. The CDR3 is CASSLDRFGETQYF. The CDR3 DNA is TGTGCCAGCAGTTTGGACAGGTTTGGCGAGACCCAGTACTTC.

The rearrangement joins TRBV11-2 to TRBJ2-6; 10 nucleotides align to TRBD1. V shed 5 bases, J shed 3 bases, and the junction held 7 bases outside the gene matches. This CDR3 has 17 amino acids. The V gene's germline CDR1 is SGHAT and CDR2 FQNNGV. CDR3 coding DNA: TGTGCCAGCAGCGGCAGACAGGGGGCTAGTGGGGCCAACGTCCTGACTTTC. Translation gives CASSGRQGASGANVLTF.